This T cell receptor (delta chain) was documented in a study of γδ T cells in repeated Plasmodium falciparum infection. Study context: Sampling occurred at baseline, pre-infection for selected infections, and 21 days post-infection.

With CATT, TCRdb re-called clones from the multiplex PCR reads. Among tens of thousands of delta-chain clones, more than 0.85% were seen once, and the ten largest hold more than 9%. This clone showed up just a few times. TCRdb pairs this DNA with a much larger clone's protein that differs at residue 3, likely a read error; the protein shown was translated from the DNA. This receptor was taken from a pool of human donors (malaria-infected and uninfected, not separated). Sequenced sample: gamma-delta T cells from blood.

The CDR3 DNA sequence: TGTGCCCGTGACACCCCAGGACTGGGGGATCTGTACACCGATAAACTCATCTTT. Protein product: CARDTPGLGDLYTDKLIF. The rearrangement uses TRDV2 and TRDJ1; 10 positions match TRDD3. The CDR3 sequence is 18 residues long. Germline V gene data show CDR1 as GEAIGNYY and CDR2 as EKD.